Detailed here is one T cell receptor (beta chain). TCRdb re-called the 5' RACE reads through MiXCR, storing one row per CDR3 protein. The table has 55,000 to 65,000 distinct CDR3 sequences, 15% to 20% seen once; the top ten hold around 4.7%. The CDR3 spans 15 residues. Trimming left V 1 base short and J 0 bases short, with 4 bases between. The germline CDR1 and CDR2 sequences are SGHTA and FQGNSA. The record originates from a study of T cells of healthy individuals. The rearrangement uses TRBV7-2 and TRBJ2-6; D not resolved. The TCR originated in a human donor in good health. CDR3 in amino acids: CASSLGPSGANVLTF. DNA for the CDR3: TGTGCCAGCAGCTTAGGGCCCTCTGGGGCCAACGTCCTGACTTTC.